Presented here are 11 T cell receptor beta chains from one specimen sequenced in a study of neoadjuvant anti-PD-1 for oral cavity cancer. Generated by immunoSEQ multiplex PCR, the TCRdb table keeps only in-frame clones and is missing some. The table records some 16,000 clones, under 70% of them present only once. This specimen consisted of PBMCs, obtained before nivolumab (anti-PD-1) treatment. All receptors derive from a person aged 35-79 years with oral cavity squamous cell carcinoma.

V and J are TRBV7-8 and TRBJ1-5, with TRBD1 identical over 11 bases. This CDR3 contains 16 residues. CDR1 and CDR2 (germline): SGHVS, FQNEAQ. Trimming cost V 1 base and J 6 bases; bases outside gene matches: 5. CDR3 loop: CASSLGGDRGSQPQHF. The DNA for the CDR3 is TGTGCCAGCAGCTTAGGGGGGGACAGGGGGTCTCAGCCCCAGCATTTT.

This clone has only a few counts. The rearrangement links TRBV14 to TRBJ1-5, with TRBD1 as a possible D gene (5 bases). Germline V gene sequence: CDR1 SGHDN, CDR2 FVKESK. The CDR3 is made up of 14 amino acids. V shed 4 bases and J shed 5 bases, with 12 bases lying between them. The CDR3 nucleotides read TGTGCCAGCAGCCCCCCTGGGGCAGATCAGCCCCAGCATTTT. This sequence encodes CASSPPGADQPQHF.

V and J are TRBV5-6 and TRBJ1-2; perhaps TRBD1 as D (6 bases). Trimming removed 4 bases from V and 7 bases from J, with 8 bases in between. The germline CDR1 and CDR2 sequences are SGHDT and YYEEEE. CDR3 size: 11 residues. CDR3 amino acids: CASSRDIGYTF. The CDR3 DNA reads TGTGCCAGCAGCCGGGACATTGGCTACACCTTC.

The chain employs TRBV4-2 and TRBJ1-1, with 11 bases lining up with TRBD1. The CDR3 totals 15 residues. V lost 2 bases to trimming and J lost 4 bases; unmatched junction nucleotides: 3. From germline, CDR1 is LGHNA and CDR2 YNFKEQ. Here the CDR3 reads CASSQPGTGGTEAFF. The CDR3 bases are TGTGCCAGCAGCCAACCCGGGACAGGGGGCACTGAAGCTTTCTTT.

The chain couples TRBV7-9 to TRBJ2-3; 10 nucleotides align to TRBD2. Trimming took 6 bases from V and 4 from J; bases not matched to a gene: 7. Germline CDR1 and CDR2: SEHNR and FQNEAQ (reference sequence). The CDR3 length is 15 residues. This CDR3 reads CASRSTAGGADTQYF. CDR3 DNA: TGTGCCAGCAGGAGTACAGCGGGAGGGGCAGATACGCAGTATTTT. Full variable domain (rest looked up from reference TRBV7-9 and TRBJ2-3): DTGVSQNPRHKITKRGQNVTFRCDPISEHNRLYWYRQTLGQGPEFLTYFQNEAQLEKSRLLSDRFSAERPKGSFSTLEIQRTEQGDSAMYLCASRSTAGGADTQYFGPGTRLTVL.

Only a few counts were recorded for this clone. This chain joins TRBV30 and TRBJ1-2; 10 bases match TRBD1. V gave up 7 bases and J gave up 5 bases; unmatched junction bases: 7. Germline CDR1 reads GTSNPN; CDR2 reads SVGIG (reference sequence). CDR3 length equals 13 residues. The CDR3 coding sequence is TGTGCCTTTCCCGGGACAGGGGATTATGGCTACACCTTC. Encoded protein: CAFPGTGDYGYTF.

This clone was found once. CDR3 bases: TGTGCCAGCAGGGAGACCTTCTATGGCTACACCTTC. Translated, it gives CASRETFYGYTF. The chain combines TRBV6-5 with TRBJ1-2; D remains ambiguous. The germline V gene encodes CDR1 MNHEY and CDR2 SVGAGI. V was shortened by 6 bases and J by 4 bases, with 9 bases between the two germline ends. This CDR3 region has 12 residues.

The rearrangement links TRBV4-1 to TRBJ2-7; D assignment may be TRBD1 or TRBD2 (5 bases each). Between the trimmed V and J ends, which lost 3 bases and 6 bases, there was a span of 15 bases. The CDR3 length is 14 residues. Germline V gene lookup returns CDR1 MGHRA and CDR2 YSYEKL. CDR3 in amino acids: CASSHLGTNGEQYF. CDR3 sequence (DNA): TGCGCCAGCAGCCATCTCGGGACCAACGGCGAGCAGTACTTC.

The gene calls are TRBV5-6 and TRBJ2-3; 8 positions match TRBD2. This CDR3 contains 16 residues. In germline, CDR1 is SGHDT, CDR2 YYEEEE. Losses at the gene ends were 1 base for V and 8 bases for J; bases not matched to a gene: 12. CDR3 DNA: TGTGCCAGCAGCTTGTATACTAGCGGAGAGGATGGTACGCAGTATTTT. It yields the protein CASSLYTSGEDGTQYF.

V and J are TRBV21-1 and TRBJ2-6; whether TRBD2, the table's D call, matches the DNA was not checked. TRBV21-1 is tagged as a pseudogene. The CDR3 extends over 13 amino acids. The CDR3 DNA sequence: TGTGCCAGCAGTAATATTGGGGCCAACGTCCTGACTTTC. This sequence encodes CASSNIGANVLTF.

V usage is TRBV9 and J usage is TRBJ2-7, with 9 positions matching TRBD2. Germline V CDR1 and CDR2: SGDLS, YYNGEE. V was pared by 3 bases and J by 2 bases, with 6 bases of the junction left unmatched. This CDR3 comprises 15 residues. The CDR3 DNA is TGTGCCAGCAGCGCCCTAGCGGGATCAACCTACGAGCAGTACTTC. Protein product: CASSALAGSTYEQYF.